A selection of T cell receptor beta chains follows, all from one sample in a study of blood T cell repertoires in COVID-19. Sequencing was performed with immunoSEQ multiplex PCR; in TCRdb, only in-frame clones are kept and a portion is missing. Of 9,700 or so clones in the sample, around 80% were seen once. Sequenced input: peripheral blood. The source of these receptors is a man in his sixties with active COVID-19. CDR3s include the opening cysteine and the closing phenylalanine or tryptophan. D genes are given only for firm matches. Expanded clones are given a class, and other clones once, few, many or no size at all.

CASKSGGVHTDTQYF	TGTGCCAGCAAAAGCGGAGGGGTCCACACAGATACGCAGTATTTT	-	TRBV6-5	TRBJ2-3	15	-
CASSQRQGPYEQYF	TGCGCCAGCAGCCAAAGACAGGGGCCCTACGAGCAGTACTTC	once	TRBV4-3	TRBJ2-7	14	TRBD1
CASSQDYSYGYTF	TGTGCCAGCAGCCAAGACTACAGCTATGGCTACACCTTC	-	TRBV14	TRBJ1-2	13	-
CASSPLAGGSTDTQYF	TGTGCCAGCAGCCCACTAGCGGGGGGTAGCACAGATACGCAGTATTTT	once	TRBV7-9	TRBJ2-3	16	TRBD2
CASSVGLGRAPRKREVDNEQFF	TGTGCCAGCAGCGTAGGGTTAGGGAGGGCACCACGGAAGCGGGAGGTGGACAATGAGCAGTTCTTC	-	TRBV9	TRBJ2-1	22	TRBD2
CASSYSTGEAFF	TGTGCCAGCAGTTACTCGACAGGTGAAGCTTTCTTT	-	TRBV6-2/TRBV6-3	TRBJ1-1	12	-
CASSLRTSGDGELFF	TGCGCCAGCAGCTTGAGGACTAGCGGAGACGGGGAGCTGTTTTTT	-	TRBV5-1	TRBJ2-2	15	TRBD2
CASSFLAGLYEQYF	TGTGCCAGCAGTTTCCTCGCGGGCCTCTACGAGCAGTACTTC	-	TRBV27	TRBJ2-7	14	-
CASSYSHASTYGYTF	TGTGCCAGCAGTTACTCCCACGCGTCAACCTATGGCTACACCTTC	-	TRBV6-5	TRBJ1-2	15	-
CASSQRRTGEVQYF	TGTGCCAGCAGTCAAAGAAGGACGGGAGAAGTTCAGTACTTC	-	TRBV6-2/TRBV6-3	TRBJ2-4	14	-
CASSWASGQPQHF	TGTGCCAGCAGCTGGGCATCGGGACAGCCCCAGCATTTT	-	TRBV7-9	TRBJ1-5	13	-
CASSYGTSQNEQFF	TGTGCCAGCAGTTACGGGACTAGTCAGAATGAGCAGTTCTTC	-	TRBV6-6	TRBJ2-1	14	TRBD2
CASRPGTANTGELFF	TGTGCCAGCAGACCAGGGACAGCGAACACCGGGGAGCTGTTTTTT	-	TRBV7-9	TRBJ2-2	15	TRBD1
CASSPFPPLNTEAFF	TGTGCCAGCAGTCCATTCCCCCCCCTGAACACTGAAGCTTTCTTT	-	TRBV6-2/TRBV6-3	TRBJ1-1	15	-
CAIKAGTNEKLFF	TGTGCCATCAAGGCAGGGACTAATGAAAAACTGTTTTTT	-	TRBV10-3	TRBJ1-4	13	-
CASSPLAMNTEAFF	TGTGCCAGCAGCCCATTAGCGATGAACACTGAAGCTTTCTTT	-	TRBV7-8	TRBJ1-1	14	-
CASSYSRAPSDGYTF	TGTGCCAGCAGTTACTCCCGCGCCCCCTCTGATGGCTACACCTTC	-	TRBV6-5	TRBJ1-2	15	-
CATSDKHTGTGDEQYF	TGTGCCACCAGTGATAAACACACCGGGACAGGGGACGAGCAGTACTTC	-	TRBV24-1	TRBJ2-7	16	TRBD1
CASSLALEGARFTGELFF	TGTGCCAGCAGCTTAGCGCTGGAGGGGGCCCGGTTCACCGGGGAGCTGTTTTTT	-	TRBV7-9	TRBJ2-2	18	-
CASSPTGFKGTEAFF	TGTGCCAGCAGCCCGACAGGGTTTAAGGGCACTGAAGCTTTCTTT	-	TRBV13	TRBJ1-1	15	TRBD1
CASSEGPGYQPQHF	TGTGCCAGCAGTGAAGGGCCGGGTTATCAGCCCCAGCATTTT	few	TRBV6-1	TRBJ1-5	14	-
CASSLRGPFETQYF	TGTGCCAGCAGTTTGCGGGGGCCATTTGAGACCCAGTACTTC	few	TRBV27	TRBJ2-5	14	-
CASSMGQLHTGELFF	TGTGCCAGCAGCATGGGACAACTCCACACCGGGGAGCTGTTTTTT	-	TRBV11-2	TRBJ2-2	15	-
CASSLFSAGVGREQYF	TGTGCCAGCAGTTTATTTTCGGCGGGAGTAGGACGCGAGCAGTACTTC	-	TRBV28	TRBJ2-7	16	TRBD2
CASSYEGGEGEQYF	TGTGCCAGCAGTTACGAGGGAGGGGAGGGCGAGCAGTACTTC	-	TRBV6-5	TRBJ2-7	14	TRBD2
CASSETSGQYF	TGTGCCAGCAGCGAAACTAGCGGGCAGTACTTC	-	TRBV2	TRBJ2-7	11	TRBD2